This entry concerns a single T cell receptor beta chain. Which antigen it targets is not known. There are no base qualities to consult, and no much larger clone falls within one base. Library preparation was by the immunoSEQ multiplex PCR assay. For the multiplex PCR, a mixture combining 60 forward primers for TCR Vbeta segments and 13 reverse primers for TCR Jbeta segments was used. Amplification of the CDR3 region of rearranged TCR beta genes was performed with a multiplex PCR assay on genomic DNA. On the Illumina HiSeq System, the amplified TCR beta libraries were sequenced as 87-base-pair reads. Regarding the original processing steps: Across the 666 repertoires, a later analysis counted tens of millions of unique TCR beta chains, approximately 12 million of which were shared by at least two donors. To remove PCR and sequencing errors, raw reads were error-corrected and collapsed into unique sequences using a nearest-neighbor algorithm that merged closely related sequences. CDR3 sequences were aligned to IMGT reference sequences to assign V, D and J gene segments. For a sequence to be retained, a match of at least six nucleotides was required to both a V gene segment and a J gene segment. A rearrangement counted as productive if the CDR3 had no stop codons and remained in frame with V and J, and every other rearrangement counted as non-productive. Following IMGT convention, CDR3 was defined as the stretch from the second conserved V-encoded cysteine up to the conserved J-encoded phenylalanine. The earlier analysis of a few hundred of the donors excluded any sequence lacking an unambiguous match to a single V gene segment. In an earlier analysis of approximately 590 of the donors, a V segment was called functional when productive rearrangements were above 56.7%, and segregating when the standard deviation between donors exceeded 5%. A statistical classification framework was built to diagnose cytomegalovirus status from the catalog of TCR beta chain sequences. V and J gene assignment, in a later analysis, came from comparing TCR nucleotide sequences with IMGT/GENE-DB human TR gene sequences. In a later analysis, CDR3 sequences and most-parsimonious VDJ recombination scenarios were assigned using the TCRdist pipeline. A later analysis defined each TCR beta chain by its CDR3 amino acid sequence plus V-gene family, and excluded reads lacking a unique V-gene family. In a later analysis, fewer than 600 highly shared, low-generation-probability nucleotide sequences were removed to address suspected cross-contamination and a sequencing artifact. For each public chain, a later analysis derived a clonal expansion index from normalized ranks of inferred template counts within each repertoire. In a later analysis, generation probabilities were computed with a VDJ recombination model fitted to out-of-frame rearrangements, and the resulting probabilities were checked against IGoR. In a later analysis, TCR-TCR, TCR-HLA and TCR-CMV co-occurrence was scored with hypergeometric tests, and a repertoire-size bias correction was applied to TCR pairs. A later analysis estimated false discovery rates by permuting HLA or CMV assignments 20 times. A later analysis grouped co-occurring TCRs with DBSCAN, adding TCRdist sequence similarity when clustering within HLA-allele-positive subsets. Co-occurrence clustering excluded repertoires with fewer than 30,000 or more than 120,000 public chains, plus five with anomalous nucleotide sharing. Entries here come from immuneACCESS through TCRdb and include only in-frame sequences with V and J called. Some clones fail to appear in such tables; in the studies checked, an unresolved V gene covers under half of the shortfall, and the cause of the remainder is unknown. D and trimming come from the DNA, and the V and J calls and clone size come from that table. The sample includes approximately 140,000 clones, with around 85% observed a single time. The ten largest make up around 4.1% of the sample.

The cohort was made up of approximately 670 healthy bone marrow donors. At the time of sampling, every cohort member was nominally healthy, though immune exposures that went unrecorded were likely present. The donor tested CMV seropositive and was one of the 289 seropositive cohort members. Each donor provided a peripheral blood sample, and peripheral blood mononuclear cells were used for TCR beta sequencing. Genomic DNA was extracted from the blood cell samples with the Qiagen DNeasy Blood Extraction Kit. This sample was included in a study of cytomegalovirus exposure and HLA in healthy donors (dated by TCRdb to about 2017). The study in broad terms: In an earlier analysis of 450 to 750 of the donors, 250 to 300 Gb of sequence data and 95 million to 130 million unique TCR beta sequences from about 179 million T cells were reported. An early release covering about 600 HLA-typed donors comprised about 290 gigabases of sequencing data and roughly 85 million unique TCR sequences. Of the 300 to 500 genotyped donors, 75% to 85% were placed in the genetic ancestry cluster associated with self-reported Caucasian donors. The aim of the study was to test whether cataloging public T cell receptors could identify signatures of past pathogen exposure. The T cell repertoires of around 670 subjects were profiled by immunosequencing and related to cytomegalovirus serostatus. Along with the 666-subject first cohort, a separate validation cohort of about 110 different subjects was used. To predict cytomegalovirus infection status, the study combined high-throughput TCR immunosequencing, statistical association of individual TCRs with disease status, and machine learning. In a later analysis, previously published TCR beta repertoires from 666 donors were re-analyzed and high-resolution HLA genotyping was added so that TCR occurrence patterns could be studied. Rather than drawing on any new phenotypic data, the later analysis identified candidate immune exposures from TCR beta sequences and the way those sequences occurred across donors. An earlier analysis of nearly 600 of the donors applied high-throughput TCR beta sequencing to assess whether each TCR beta V gene segment acted as functional or pseudogenic. Alongside the repertoire data, information on donor age, sex, ethnicity and CMV serostatus was compiled. A later genetic analysis used genome-wide SNP genotypes for about three fifths of the 666 donors, treating that subset as a discovery cohort. All discovery cohort repertoires had been generated using a single sequencing platform. HLA typing covered class I and class II loci at four-digit resolution. Typing coverage varied by locus: 629-630 donors for A, B, C, DRB1 and DQB1; more than 500 for DQA1; about 570 for DPA1; 450 to 480 for DPB1. Roughly five DR-DQ haplotypes were treated as single units for association and clustering because of strong linkage in the cohort. Across some 400 genotyped donors of the cohort, an average of roughly 200,000 unique TCR beta nucleotide sequences per donor were sequenced, and roughly a sixth of those sequences were non-productive. Beyond this particular receptor, the publication reports: In an earlier analysis of 587 of the donors, most TCR beta V segments were observed in productive rearrangements about 87% or about 30% of the time, broadly matching IMGT annotations. The sequencing pipeline was judged likely to have produced a cluster of highly shared sequence variants as a technical artifact. A further reported finding was that TCR beta sequences accurately predicted the HLA-A and HLA-B alleles for most subjects in the first cohort. A few of the identified cytomegalovirus-associated TCR beta chains were confirmed in vitro to be specific for cytomegalovirus antigens. In a later analysis, HLA-associated TCR beta chains showed more clonal expansion and lower generation probabilities than non-associated chains that were equally common. The study listed around 160 TCR beta chains as associated with cytomegalovirus. The classifier was reported to diagnose cytomegalovirus status with high specificity and sensitivity in both the original and validation cohorts. Correlated functional status among segregating V segments might be attributable to linkage disequilibrium, but an unknown experimental factor could not be ruled out. CMV serostatus was the only immune exposure information available for the cohort. An association between a missense DCLRE1C variant and V-gene and J-gene trimming of TCR beta chains was found in a later genetic analysis and replicated in an independent cohort. According to a later analysis, TCR association rates differed among HLA loci, with DRB1 alleles showing the most associated TCRs and HLA-C alleles showing the fewest. The earlier analysis of nearly 600 of the donors excluded roughly 16 rarely observed V segments, including chromosome 9 orphons, because counts were too low. Because the 87-base-pair reads could not distinguish some IMGT-functional V segments, including TRBV6-2 and TRBV6-3, those segments were excluded. A later analysis found that most CMV-associated TCR beta chains appeared HLA-restricted, with HLA associations seemingly driven largely by CMV exposure. While some public TCRs were present in many individuals, most TCR sequences turned up only very rarely across donors. In a later analysis, around 15,000 TCR beta sequences were associated with specific HLA alleles at a false discovery rate of 0.05. In this cohort, only TCR beta chains were sequenced, and detectable features were limited by the absence of alpha or paired-chain data. The authors suggested that the approach could potentially be extended to other disease states and immunological phenotypes. A later analysis reported that several top co-occurrence clusters appeared linked to parvovirus B19, influenza, CMV and Epstein-Barr virus. When HLA alleles, especially DR and DQ, strongly co-occurred, attributing TCR associations to individual alleles was difficult. Sequencing depth was assumed to be roughly uniform across donors in the presence/absence analyses, though that assumption may not hold. In a later genetic analysis, fewer N-insertions in productive TCRs were reported among donors in an Asian-associated ancestry cluster than the roughly 700-donor mean. Because HLA typing was unavailable for some donors at each locus, only the typed subset was used in association tests.

Cut back by 4 bases and 2 bases, the V and J ends lie 13 bases apart. According to the germline V gene, CDR1 reads SGHRS and CDR2 reads YFSETQ. The CDR3 holds 14 amino acids from the cysteine to the phenylalanine. Solely the CDR3 DNA is kept, with 42 bases framed from the first base. The sequence derives from a man aged 40-49 years in good health and CMV-seropositive. The sequencing sample was made of PBMCs. Rearrangement joined TRBV5-1 to TRBJ2-7; a tentative D call is TRBD1 (5 bases match). The nucleotide sequence reads TGCGCCAGCAGCCGCCAGGGTTCAACCTACGAGCAGTACTTC. The resulting protein is CASSRQGSTYEQYF.